This entry features one TCR beta chain sequence. This sample was taken from a study of blood T cell repertoires in COVID-19. Study as a whole: The United States, Italy and Spain supplied acute and convalescent COVID-19 samples. T cells, B-cell-depleted T cells, or PBMCs supplied cDNA or gDNA.

Clinical history reported by participants formed the basis on which cohorts were assigned. Per the study methods: Using reference gene primer amplification, nucleated cell counts were estimated. Some clones are missing from TCRdb's copy, which holds only in-frame ones; the method was immunoSEQ multiplex PCR. The DNA was the basis for D and trimming; V, J and clone size are from that table. The table has 200,000 to 250,000 clones, roughly 87% seen once; the top ten hold roughly 6%. Looked up from germline, CDR1 is LGHDT and CDR2 is YNNKEL (reference sequence). The V end lost 4 bases, the J end lost 7 bases, and 13 bases lay between the germline ends. The length of the CDR3 is 13 residues.

V and J are TRBV3-1 (or the pseudogene TRBV3-2) and TRBJ1-1; D remains ambiguous. The specimen was PBMCs or T cells enriched from blood (not recorded which). This clonotype was sampled from a woman between 25 and 40 years old with acute COVID-19. This CDR3 is CASSLRYGGEAFF. The CDR3 coding sequence is TGTGCCAGCAGCCTTCGATATGGCGGTGAAGCTTTCTTT.